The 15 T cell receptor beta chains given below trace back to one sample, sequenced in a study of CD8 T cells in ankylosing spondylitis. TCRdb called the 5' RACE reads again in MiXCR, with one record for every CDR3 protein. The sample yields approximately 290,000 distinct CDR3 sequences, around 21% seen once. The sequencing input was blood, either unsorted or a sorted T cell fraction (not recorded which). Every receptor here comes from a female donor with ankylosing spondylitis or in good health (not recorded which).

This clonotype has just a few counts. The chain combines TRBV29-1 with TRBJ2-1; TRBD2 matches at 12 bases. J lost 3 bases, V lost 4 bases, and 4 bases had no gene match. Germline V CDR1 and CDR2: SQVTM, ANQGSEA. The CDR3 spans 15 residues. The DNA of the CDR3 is TGCAGCGTTGTAGGACTAGCGGGACTCTACAATGAGCAGTTCTTC. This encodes CSVVGLAGLYNEQFF.

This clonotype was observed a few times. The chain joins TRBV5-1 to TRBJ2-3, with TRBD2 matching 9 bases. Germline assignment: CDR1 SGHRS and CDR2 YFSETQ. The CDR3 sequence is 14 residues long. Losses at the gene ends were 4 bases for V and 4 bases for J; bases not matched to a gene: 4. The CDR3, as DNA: TGCGCCAGCAGCCGTTGGACTAGCGCAGATACGCAGTATTTT. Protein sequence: CASSRWTSADTQYF.

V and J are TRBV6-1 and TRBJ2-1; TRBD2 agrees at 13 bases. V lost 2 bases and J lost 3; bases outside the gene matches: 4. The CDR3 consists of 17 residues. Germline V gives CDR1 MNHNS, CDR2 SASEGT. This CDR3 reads CASSETSGRAIYNEQFF. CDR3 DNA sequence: TGTGCCAGCAGTGAAACTAGCGGGAGGGCCATCTACAATGAGCAGTTCTTC.

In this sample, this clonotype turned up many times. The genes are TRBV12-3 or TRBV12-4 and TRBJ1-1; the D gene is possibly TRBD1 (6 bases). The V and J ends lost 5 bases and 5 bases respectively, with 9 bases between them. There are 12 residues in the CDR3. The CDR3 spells CASSGQYTEAFF. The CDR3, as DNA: TGTGCCAGCAGTGGACAGTATACTGAAGCTTTCTTT.

Here the CDR3 DNA reads TGTGCCAGCAGTTTATCTTTTAGCGGGAGGCTGGGTGCGCGGACCGGGGAGCTGTTTTTT. Its protein is CASSLSFSGRLGARTGELFF. The V gene is TRBV27, the J gene TRBJ2-2; TRBD2 agrees at 10 bases. The germline CDR1 and CDR2 sequences are MNHEY and SMNVEV (reference sequence). This CDR3 is built from 20 residues. Trimming removed 0 bases from V and 5 bases from J; junction bases left unmatched: 15.

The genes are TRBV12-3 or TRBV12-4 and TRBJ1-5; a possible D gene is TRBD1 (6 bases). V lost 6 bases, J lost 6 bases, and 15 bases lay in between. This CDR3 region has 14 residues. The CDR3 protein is CASSEDSPRQPQHF. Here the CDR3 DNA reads TGTGCCAGCAGCGAGGACAGCCCCCGTCAGCCCCAGCATTTT.

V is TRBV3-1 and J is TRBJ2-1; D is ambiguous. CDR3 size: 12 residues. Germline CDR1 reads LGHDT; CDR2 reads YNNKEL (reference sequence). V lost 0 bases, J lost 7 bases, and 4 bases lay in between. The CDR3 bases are TGTGCCAGCAGCCAAGATCGGAATGAGCAGTTCTTC. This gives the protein CASSQDRNEQFF.

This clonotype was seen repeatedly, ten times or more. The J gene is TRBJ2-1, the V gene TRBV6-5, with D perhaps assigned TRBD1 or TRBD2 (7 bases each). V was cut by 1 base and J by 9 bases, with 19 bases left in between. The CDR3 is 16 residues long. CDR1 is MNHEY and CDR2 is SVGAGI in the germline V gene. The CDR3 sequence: CASSYFPGGGGGEQFF. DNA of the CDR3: TGTGCCAGCAGTTACTTCCCAGGGGGGGGAGGGGGTGAGCAGTTCTTC.

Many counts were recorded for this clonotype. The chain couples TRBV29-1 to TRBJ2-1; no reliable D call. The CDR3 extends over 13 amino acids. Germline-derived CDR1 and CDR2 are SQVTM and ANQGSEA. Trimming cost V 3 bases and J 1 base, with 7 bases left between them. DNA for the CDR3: TGCAGCGTTGAGGCAATATCCTACAATGAGCAGTTCTTC. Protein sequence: CSVEAISYNEQFF.

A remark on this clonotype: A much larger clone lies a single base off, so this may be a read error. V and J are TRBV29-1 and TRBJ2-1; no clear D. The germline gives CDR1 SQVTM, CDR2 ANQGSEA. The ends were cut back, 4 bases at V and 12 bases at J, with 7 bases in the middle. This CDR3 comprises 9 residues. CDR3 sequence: CSVGHAQFF. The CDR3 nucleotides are TGCAGCGTTGGCCATGCGCAGTTCTTC.

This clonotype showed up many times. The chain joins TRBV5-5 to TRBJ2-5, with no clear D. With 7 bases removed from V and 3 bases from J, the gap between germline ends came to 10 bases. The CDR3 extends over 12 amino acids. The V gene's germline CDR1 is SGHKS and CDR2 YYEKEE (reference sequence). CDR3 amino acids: CASSFAEETQYF. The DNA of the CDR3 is TGTGCCAGCTCATTCGCAGAAGAGACCCAGTACTTC.

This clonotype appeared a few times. The CDR3 coding sequence is TGCGCCAGCAGCCTTTCAGGACAGGGCTTTCACGAGCAGTACTTC. Its translation: CASSLSGQGFHEQYF. The chain uses TRBV5-1 and TRBJ2-7; 8 nucleotides match TRBD1. The CDR3 totals 15 residues. The trim removed 4 bases at V and 5 bases at J, leaving 11 bases unmatched. CDR1 and CDR2 (germline): SGHRS, YFSETQ.

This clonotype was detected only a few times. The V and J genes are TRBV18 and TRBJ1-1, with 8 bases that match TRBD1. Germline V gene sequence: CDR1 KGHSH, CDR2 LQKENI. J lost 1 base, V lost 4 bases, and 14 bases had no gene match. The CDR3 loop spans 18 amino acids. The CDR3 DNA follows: TGTGCCAGCTCACTTACCCGGCCAGGGGGCCGCCCGAACACTGAAGCTTTCTTT. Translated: CASSLTRPGGRPNTEAFF. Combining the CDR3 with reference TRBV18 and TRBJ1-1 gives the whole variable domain NAGVMQNPRHLVRRRGQEARLRCSPMKGHSHVYWYRQLPEEGLKFMVYLQKENIIDESGMPKERFSAEFPKEGPSILRIQQVVRGDSAAYFCASSLTRPGGRPNTEAFFGQGTRLTVV.

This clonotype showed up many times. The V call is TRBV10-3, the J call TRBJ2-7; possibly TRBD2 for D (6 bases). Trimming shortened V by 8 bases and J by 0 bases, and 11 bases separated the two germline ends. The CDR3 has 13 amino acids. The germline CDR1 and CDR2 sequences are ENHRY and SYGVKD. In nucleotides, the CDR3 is TGTGCCATCTCCCGGGACTCCTCCTACGAGCAGTACTTC. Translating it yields CAISRDSSYEQYF.

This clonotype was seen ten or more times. The CDR3 region has the DNA TGTGCCAGCAGCTTAGATGGGGTAGGTCTACGGACAGCGACTTACTTC. Translation: CASSLDGVGLRTATYF. The chain links TRBV7-2 to TRBJ2-7, with D maybe TRBD1 (6 bases). Trimming removed 1 base from V and 13 bases from J, with 26 bases in between. This CDR3 is 16 amino acids long. In germline, CDR1 is SGHTA, CDR2 FQGNSA.